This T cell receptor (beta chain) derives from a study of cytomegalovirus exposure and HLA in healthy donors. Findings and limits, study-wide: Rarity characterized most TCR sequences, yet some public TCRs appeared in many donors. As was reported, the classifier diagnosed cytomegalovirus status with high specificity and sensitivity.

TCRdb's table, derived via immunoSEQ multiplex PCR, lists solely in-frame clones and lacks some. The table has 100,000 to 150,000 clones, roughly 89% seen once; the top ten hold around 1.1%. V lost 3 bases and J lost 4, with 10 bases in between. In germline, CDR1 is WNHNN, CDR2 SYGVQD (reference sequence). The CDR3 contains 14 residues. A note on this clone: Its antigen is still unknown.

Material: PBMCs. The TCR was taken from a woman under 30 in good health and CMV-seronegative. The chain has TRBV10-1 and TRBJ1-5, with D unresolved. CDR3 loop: CASSDSGKNQPQHF. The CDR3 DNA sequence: TGCGCCAGCAGTGATTCCGGGAAGAATCAGCCCCAGCATTTT.